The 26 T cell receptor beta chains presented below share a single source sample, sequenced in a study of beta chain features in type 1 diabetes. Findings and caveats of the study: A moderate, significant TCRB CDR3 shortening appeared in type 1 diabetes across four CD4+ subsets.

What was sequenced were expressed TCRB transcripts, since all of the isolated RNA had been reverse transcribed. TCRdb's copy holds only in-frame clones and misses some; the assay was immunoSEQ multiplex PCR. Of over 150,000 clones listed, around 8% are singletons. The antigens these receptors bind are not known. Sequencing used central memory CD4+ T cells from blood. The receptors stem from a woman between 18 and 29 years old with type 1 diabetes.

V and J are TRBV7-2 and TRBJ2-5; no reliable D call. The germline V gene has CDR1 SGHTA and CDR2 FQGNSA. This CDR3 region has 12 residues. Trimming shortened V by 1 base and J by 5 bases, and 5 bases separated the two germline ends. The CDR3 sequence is CASSLDFETQYF. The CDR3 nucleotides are TGTGCCAGCAGCTTAGACTTCGAGACCCAGTACTTC.

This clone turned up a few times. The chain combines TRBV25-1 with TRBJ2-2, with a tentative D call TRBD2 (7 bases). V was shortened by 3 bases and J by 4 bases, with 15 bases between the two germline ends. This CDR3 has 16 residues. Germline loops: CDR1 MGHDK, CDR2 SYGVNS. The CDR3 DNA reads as TGTGCCAGCAGTGACGAGGGGGGGGGAATCACCGGGGAGCTGTTTTTT. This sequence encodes CASSDEGGGITGELFF.

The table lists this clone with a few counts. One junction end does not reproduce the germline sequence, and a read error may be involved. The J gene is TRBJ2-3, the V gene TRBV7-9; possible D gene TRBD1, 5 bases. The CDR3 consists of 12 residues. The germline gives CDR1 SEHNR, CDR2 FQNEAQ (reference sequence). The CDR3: CASSFTGDRKTF. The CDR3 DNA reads TGTGCCAGCAGCTTCACAGGAGATCGTAAGACCTTT.

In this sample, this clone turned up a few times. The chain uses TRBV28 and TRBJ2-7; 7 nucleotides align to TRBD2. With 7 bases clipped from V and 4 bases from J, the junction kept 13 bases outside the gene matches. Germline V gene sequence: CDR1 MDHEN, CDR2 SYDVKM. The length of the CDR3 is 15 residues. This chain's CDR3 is CASTFPVGGRYEQYF. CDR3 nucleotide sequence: TGTGCCAGCACCTTCCCAGTGGGCGGGAGATACGAGCAGTACTTC.

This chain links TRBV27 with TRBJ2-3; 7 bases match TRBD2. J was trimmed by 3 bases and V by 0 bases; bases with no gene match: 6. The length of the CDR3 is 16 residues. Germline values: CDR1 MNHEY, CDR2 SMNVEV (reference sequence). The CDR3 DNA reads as TGTGCCAGCAGTTTATCGGGCGGGAGAGGTACAGATACGCAGTATTTT. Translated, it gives CASSLSGGRGTDTQYF.

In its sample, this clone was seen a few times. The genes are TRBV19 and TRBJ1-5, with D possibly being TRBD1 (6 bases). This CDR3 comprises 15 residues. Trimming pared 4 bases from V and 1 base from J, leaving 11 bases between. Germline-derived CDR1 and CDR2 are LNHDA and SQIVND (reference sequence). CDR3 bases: TGTGCCAGTAGTACCGCAGGGGCCAGCAATCAGCCCCAGCATTTT. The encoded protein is CASSTAGASNQPQHF.

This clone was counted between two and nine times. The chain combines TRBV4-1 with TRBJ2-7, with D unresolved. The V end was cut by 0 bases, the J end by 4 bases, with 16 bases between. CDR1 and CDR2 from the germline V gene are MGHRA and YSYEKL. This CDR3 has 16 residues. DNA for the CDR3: TGCGCCAGCAGCCAAGAGCGATATTCTCGGGTTTACGAGCAGTACTTC. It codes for CASSQERYSRVYEQYF.

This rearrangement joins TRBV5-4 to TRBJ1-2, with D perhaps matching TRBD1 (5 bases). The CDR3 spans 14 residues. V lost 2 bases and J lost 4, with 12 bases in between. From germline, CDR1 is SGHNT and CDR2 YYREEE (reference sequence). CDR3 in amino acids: CASSLLVGPYGYTF. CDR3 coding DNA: TGTGCCAGCAGCTTACTTGTGGGGCCCTATGGCTACACCTTC.

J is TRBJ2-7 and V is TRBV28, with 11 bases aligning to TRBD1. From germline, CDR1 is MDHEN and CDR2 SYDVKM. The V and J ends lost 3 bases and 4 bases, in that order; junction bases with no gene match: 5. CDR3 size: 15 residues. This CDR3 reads CASSFRGTGGYEQYF. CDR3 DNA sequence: TGTGCCAGCAGTTTTAGGGGGACAGGGGGGTACGAGCAGTACTTC.

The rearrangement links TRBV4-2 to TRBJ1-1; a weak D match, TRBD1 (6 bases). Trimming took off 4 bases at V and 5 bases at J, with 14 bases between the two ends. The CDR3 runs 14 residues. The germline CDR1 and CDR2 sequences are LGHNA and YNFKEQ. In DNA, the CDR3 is TGTGCCAGCAGCCTCGAGGGGGGGCGGACTGAAGCTTTCTTT. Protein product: CASSLEGGRTEAFF.

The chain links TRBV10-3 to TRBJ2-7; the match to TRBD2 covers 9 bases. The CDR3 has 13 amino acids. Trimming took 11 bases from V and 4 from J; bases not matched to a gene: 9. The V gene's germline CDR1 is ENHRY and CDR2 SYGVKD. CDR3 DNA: TGTGCCGCCGCTAGCGGGACCTTTTACGAGCAGTACTTC. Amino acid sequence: CAAASGTFYEQYF.

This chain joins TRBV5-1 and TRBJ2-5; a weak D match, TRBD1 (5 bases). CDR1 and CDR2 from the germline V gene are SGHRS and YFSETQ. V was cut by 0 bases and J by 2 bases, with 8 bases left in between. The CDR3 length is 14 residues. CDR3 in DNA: TGCGCCAGCAGCTTGGGCGACAGACAAGAGACCCAGTACTTC. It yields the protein CASSLGDRQETQYF. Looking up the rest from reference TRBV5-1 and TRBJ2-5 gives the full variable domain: KAGVTQTPRYLIKTRGQQVTLSCSPISGHRSVSWYQQTPGQGLQFLFEYFSETQRNKGNFPGRFSGRQFSNSRSEMNVSTLELGDSALYLCASSLGDRQETQYFGPGTRLLVL.

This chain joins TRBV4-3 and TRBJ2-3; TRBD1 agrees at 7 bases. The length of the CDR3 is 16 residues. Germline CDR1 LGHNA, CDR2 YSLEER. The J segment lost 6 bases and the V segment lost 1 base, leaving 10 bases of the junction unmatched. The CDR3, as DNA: TGCGCCAGCAGCCAAGCTTGGCAGGGGGAAGGGGATACGCAGTATTTT. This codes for CASSQAWQGEGDTQYF.

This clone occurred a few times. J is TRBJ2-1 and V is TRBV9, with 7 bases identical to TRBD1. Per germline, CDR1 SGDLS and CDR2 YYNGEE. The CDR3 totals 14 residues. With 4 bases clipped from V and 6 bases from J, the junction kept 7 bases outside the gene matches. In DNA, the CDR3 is TGTGCCAGCAGCCGGACGACAGGGAGCAATGAGCAGTTCTTC. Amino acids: CASSRTTGSNEQFF.

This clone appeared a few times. CDR3 nucleotides: TGTGCCAGCAGCTCGGGACAGGGGAACACTGAAGCTTTCTTT. Protein product: CASSSGQGNTEAFF. This chain connects TRBV13 to TRBJ1-1; 9 bases match TRBD1. Per germline, CDR1 PRHDT and CDR2 FYEKMQ (reference sequence). The CDR3 consists of 14 residues. V lost 4 bases, J lost 1 base, and 1 base stayed unmatched.

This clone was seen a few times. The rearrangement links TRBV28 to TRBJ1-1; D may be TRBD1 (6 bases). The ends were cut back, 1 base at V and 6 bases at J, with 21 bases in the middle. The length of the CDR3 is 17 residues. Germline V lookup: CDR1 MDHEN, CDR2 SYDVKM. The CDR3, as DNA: TGTGCCAGCAGTTTATCACCCCTGGGACAACGCAGCTCTGAAGCTTTCTTT. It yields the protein CASSLSPLGQRSSEAFF.

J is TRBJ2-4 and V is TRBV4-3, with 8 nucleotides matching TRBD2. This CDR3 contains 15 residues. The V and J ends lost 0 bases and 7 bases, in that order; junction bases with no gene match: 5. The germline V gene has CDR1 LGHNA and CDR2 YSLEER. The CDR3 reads CASSQDLGGRNIQYF. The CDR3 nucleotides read TGCGCCAGCAGCCAAGACCTCGGCGGGAGGAACATTCAGTACTTC.

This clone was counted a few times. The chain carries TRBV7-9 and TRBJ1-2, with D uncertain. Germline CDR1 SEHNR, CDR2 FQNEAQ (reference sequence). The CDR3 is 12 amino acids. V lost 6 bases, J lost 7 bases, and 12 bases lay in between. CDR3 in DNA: TGTGCCAGCAGTGCACAAGGAGGTGGCTACACCTTC. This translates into CASSAQGGGYTF.

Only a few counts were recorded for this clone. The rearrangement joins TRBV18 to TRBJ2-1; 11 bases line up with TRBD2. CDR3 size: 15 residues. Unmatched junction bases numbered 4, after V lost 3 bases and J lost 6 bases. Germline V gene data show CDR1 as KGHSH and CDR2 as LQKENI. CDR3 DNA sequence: TGTGCCAGCTCACCGACGACTAGCGGGACCAATGAGCAGTTCTTC. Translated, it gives CASSPTTSGTNEQFF. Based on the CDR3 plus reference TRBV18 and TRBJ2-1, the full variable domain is NAGVMQNPRHLVRRRGQEARLRCSPMKGHSHVYWYRQLPEEGLKFMVYLQKENIIDESGMPKERFSAEFPKEGPSILRIQQVVRGDSAAYFCASSPTTSGTNEQFFGPGTRLTVL.

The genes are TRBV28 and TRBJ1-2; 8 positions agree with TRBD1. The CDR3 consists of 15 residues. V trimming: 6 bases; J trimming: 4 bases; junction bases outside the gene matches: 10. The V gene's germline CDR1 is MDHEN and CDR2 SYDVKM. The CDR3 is CASSRNQGASYGYTF. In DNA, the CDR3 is TGTGCCAGCAGCCGAAATCAGGGGGCCAGCTATGGCTACACCTTC.

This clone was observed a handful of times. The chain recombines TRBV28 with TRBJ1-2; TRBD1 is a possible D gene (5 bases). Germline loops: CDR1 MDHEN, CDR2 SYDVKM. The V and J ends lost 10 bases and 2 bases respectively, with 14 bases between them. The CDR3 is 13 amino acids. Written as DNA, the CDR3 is TGTGCCACGTTAACGGGGGGGAACTATGGCTACACCTTC. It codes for CATLTGGNYGYTF.

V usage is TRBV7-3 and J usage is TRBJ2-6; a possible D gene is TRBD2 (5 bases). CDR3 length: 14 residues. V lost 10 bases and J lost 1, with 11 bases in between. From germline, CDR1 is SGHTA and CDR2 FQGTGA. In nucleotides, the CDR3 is TGTGCCACCAAATCGGGGTCTGGGGCCAACGTCCTGACTTTC. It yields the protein CATKSGSGANVLTF.

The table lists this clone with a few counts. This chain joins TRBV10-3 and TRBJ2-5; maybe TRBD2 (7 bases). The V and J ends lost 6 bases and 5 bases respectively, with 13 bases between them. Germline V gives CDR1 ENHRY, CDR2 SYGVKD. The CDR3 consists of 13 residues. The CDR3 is CAISEKGGETQYF. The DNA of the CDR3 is TGTGCCATCAGCGAAAAGGGGGGGGAGACCCAGTACTTC.

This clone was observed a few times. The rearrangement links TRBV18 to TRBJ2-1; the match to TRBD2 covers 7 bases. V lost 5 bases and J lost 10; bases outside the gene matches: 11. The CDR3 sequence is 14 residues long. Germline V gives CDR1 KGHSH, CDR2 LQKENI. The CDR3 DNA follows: TGTGCCAGCTCAGAACGGCTAGCGGTCGCCGAGCAGTTCTTC. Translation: CASSERLAVAEQFF. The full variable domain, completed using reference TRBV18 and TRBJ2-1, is NAGVMQNPRHLVRRRGQEARLRCSPMKGHSHVYWYRQLPEEGLKFMVYLQKENIIDESGMPKERFSAEFPKEGPSILRIQQVVRGDSAAYFCASSERLAVAEQFFGPGTRLTVL.

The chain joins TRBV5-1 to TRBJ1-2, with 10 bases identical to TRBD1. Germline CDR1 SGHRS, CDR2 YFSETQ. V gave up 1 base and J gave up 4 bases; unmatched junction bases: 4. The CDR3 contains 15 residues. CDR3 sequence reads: CASSLSTGGGYGYTF. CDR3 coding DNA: TGCGCCAGCAGCTTGTCGACAGGGGGCGGCTATGGCTACACCTTC.

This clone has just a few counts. CDR3 bases: TGCGCCAGCAGTCAATATAGCCCGGGACAGGGGGCCGGTATCATTGAGCCCCAGCATTTT. Translation: CASSQYSPGQGAGIIEPQHF. The chain carries TRBV23-1 and TRBJ1-5, with 12 positions matching TRBD1. TRBV23-1 is annotated as an ORF whose role is uncertain. The length of the CDR3 is 20 residues. J lost 8 bases, V lost 1 base, and 18 bases had no gene match.